This note documents a single TCR beta chain sequence. Trimming took off 0 bases at V and 8 bases at J, with 17 bases between the two ends. The CDR3 consists of 16 residues. From germline, CDR1 is SGHKS and CDR2 YYEKEE (reference sequence). The source of the sample is a study of blood T cell repertoires in COVID-19. The overall study: T cells, B-cell-depleted T cells, or PBMCs supplied cDNA or gDNA.

Original analysis: Amplification of reference gene primers provided the estimated nucleated cell counts. The repertoire was sequenced with immunoSEQ multiplex PCR; TCRdb's copy has only in-frame clones and lacks some. That table furnishes V, J and clone size, whereas the DNA furnished D and trimming. In the table there are about 130,000 clones, about 80% of which are singletons. Specimen: peripheral blood. J is TRBJ1-4 and V is TRBV5-5, with TRBD1 as a possible D gene (6 bases). This clonotype was obtained from a woman aged 80 or over with acute or convalescent COVID-19. The CDR3 spells CASSLAGGGWEEKLFF. CDR3 sequence (DNA): TGTGCCAGCAGCTTGGCTGGGGGGGGCTGGGAAGAAAAACTGTTTTTT. Based on the CDR3 plus reference TRBV5-5 and TRBJ1-4, the full variable domain is DAGVTQSPTHLIKTRGQQVTLRCSPISGHKSVSWYQQVLGQGPQFIFQYYEKEERGRGNFPDRFSARQFPNYSSELNVNALLLGDSALYLCASSLAGGGWEEKLFFGSGTQLSVL.